This T cell receptor beta chain derives from a study of T-cell reconstitution after alpha-beta-depleted transplantation in children. In this sample, this clonotype turned up many times. V was cut by 3 bases and J by 2 bases, with 17 bases left in between. Germline CDR1 and CDR2: ENHRY and SYGVKD. This CDR3 region has 18 residues. Using unique molecular identifiers, the investigators prepared the TCRbeta library. TCRdb independently ran MiXCR on the PCR reads; one entry per CDR3 protein. The sample records around 400,000 distinct CDR3 sequences, around 20% being singletons. This TCR came from a human donor who donated a stem cell graft to a child with acute myeloid leukemia. V is TRBV10-3 and J is TRBJ2-6; D possibly corresponds to TRBD1 (5 bases). The sequencing here drew on PBMCs from the stem cell graft donor, taken from the stem cell graft. CDR3 protein: CAISERQGRGTGANVLTF. The CDR3 DNA reads TGTGCCATCAGTGAACGGCAGGGAAGAGGAACTGGGGCCAACGTCCTGACTTTC.